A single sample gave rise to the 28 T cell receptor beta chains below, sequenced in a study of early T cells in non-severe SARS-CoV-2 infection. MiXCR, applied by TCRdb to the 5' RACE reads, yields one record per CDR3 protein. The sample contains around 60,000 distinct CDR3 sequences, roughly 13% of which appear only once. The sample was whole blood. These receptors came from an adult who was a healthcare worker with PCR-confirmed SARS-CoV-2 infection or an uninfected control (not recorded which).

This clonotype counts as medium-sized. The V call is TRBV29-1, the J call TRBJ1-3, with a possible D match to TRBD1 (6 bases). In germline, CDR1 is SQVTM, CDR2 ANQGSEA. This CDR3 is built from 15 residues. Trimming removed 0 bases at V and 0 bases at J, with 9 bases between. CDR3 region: CSVEDTGLSGNTIYF. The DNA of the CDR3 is TGCAGCGTTGAAGATACAGGGCTCTCTGGAAACACCATATATTTT.

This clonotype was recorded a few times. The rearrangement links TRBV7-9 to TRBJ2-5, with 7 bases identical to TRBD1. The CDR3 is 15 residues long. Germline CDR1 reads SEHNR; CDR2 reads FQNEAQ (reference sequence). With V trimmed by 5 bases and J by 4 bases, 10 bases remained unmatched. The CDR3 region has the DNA TGTGCCAGCAGCCCTAACCCACAGGGGCCAGAGACCCAGTACTTC. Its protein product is CASSPNPQGPETQYF. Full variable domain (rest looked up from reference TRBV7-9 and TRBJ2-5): DTGVSQNPRHKITKRGQNVTFRCDPISEHNRLYWYRQTLGQGPEFLTYFQNEAQLEKSRLLSDRFSAERPKGSFSTLEIQRTEQGDSAMYLCASSPNPQGPETQYFGPGTRLLVL.

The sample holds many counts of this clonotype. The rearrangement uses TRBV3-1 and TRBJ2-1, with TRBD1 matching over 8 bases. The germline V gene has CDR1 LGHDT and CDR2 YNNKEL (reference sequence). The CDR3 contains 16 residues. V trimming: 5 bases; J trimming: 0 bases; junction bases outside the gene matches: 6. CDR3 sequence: CASSYRDRSSYNEQFF. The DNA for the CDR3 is TGTGCCAGCAGCTACCGGGACAGGAGCTCCTACAATGAGCAGTTCTTC.

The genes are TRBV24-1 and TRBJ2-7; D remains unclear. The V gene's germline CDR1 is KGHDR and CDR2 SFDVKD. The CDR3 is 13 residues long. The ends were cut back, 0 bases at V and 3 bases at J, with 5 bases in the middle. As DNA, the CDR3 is TGTGCCACCAGTGATTTGCTTGGCTACGAGCAGTACTTC. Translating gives CATSDLLGYEQYF.

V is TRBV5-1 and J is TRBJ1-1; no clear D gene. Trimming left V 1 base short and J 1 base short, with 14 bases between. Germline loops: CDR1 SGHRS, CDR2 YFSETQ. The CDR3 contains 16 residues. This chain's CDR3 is CASSLYSGNANTEAFF. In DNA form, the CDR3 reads TGCGCCAGCAGCTTGTATAGTGGCAACGCGAACACTGAAGCTTTCTTT.

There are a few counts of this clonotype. The CDR3 loop reads CASSSHRETQYF. CDR3 coding DNA: TGTGCCAGCAGCTCCCACCGCGAGACCCAGTACTTC. V usage is TRBV7-9 and J usage is TRBJ2-5; D remains ambiguous. Deletions cut 4 bases from V and 5 bases from J, with 8 bases between. The CDR3 length is 12 residues. Germline CDR1 is SEHNR and CDR2 is FQNEAQ (reference sequence).

CDR3 region: CASSFFLSGRTPDTQYF. The CDR3 region has the DNA TGCGCCAGCAGCTTTTTCCTTAGCGGGAGGACCCCAGATACGCAGTATTTT. This chain joins TRBV5-1 and TRBJ2-3; 10 bases map to TRBD2. The J segment lost 4 bases and the V segment lost 2 bases, leaving 10 bases of the junction unmatched. The CDR3 runs 17 residues. From germline, CDR1 is SGHRS and CDR2 YFSETQ.

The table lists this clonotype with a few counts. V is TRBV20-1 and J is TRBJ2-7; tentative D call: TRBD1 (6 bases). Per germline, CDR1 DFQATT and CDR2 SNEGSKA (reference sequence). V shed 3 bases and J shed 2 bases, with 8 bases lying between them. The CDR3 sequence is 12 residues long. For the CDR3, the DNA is TGCAGTGCTAGGAGGGGGACCTACGAGCAGTACTTC. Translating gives CSARRGTYEQYF.

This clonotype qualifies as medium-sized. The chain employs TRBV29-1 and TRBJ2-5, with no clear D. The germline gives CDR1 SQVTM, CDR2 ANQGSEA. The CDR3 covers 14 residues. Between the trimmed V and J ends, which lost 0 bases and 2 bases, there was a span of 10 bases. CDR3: CSVEEVLGQETQYF. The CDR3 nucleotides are TGCAGCGTTGAAGAAGTCCTAGGGCAAGAGACCCAGTACTTC.

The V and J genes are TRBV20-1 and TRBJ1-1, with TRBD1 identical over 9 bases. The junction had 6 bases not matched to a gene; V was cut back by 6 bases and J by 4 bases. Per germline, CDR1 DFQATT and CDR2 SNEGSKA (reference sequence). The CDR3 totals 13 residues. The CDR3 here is CSAPQGAGTEAFF. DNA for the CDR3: TGCAGTGCCCCACAGGGGGCAGGCACTGAAGCTTTCTTT.

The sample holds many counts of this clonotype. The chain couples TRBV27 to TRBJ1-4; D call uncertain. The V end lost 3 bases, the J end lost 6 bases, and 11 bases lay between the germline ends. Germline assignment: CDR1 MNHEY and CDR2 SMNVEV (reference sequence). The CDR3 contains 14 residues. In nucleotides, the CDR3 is TGTGCCAGCAGTTTTGGGGTTGGGGATGAAAAACTGTTTTTT. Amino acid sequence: CASSFGVGDEKLFF.

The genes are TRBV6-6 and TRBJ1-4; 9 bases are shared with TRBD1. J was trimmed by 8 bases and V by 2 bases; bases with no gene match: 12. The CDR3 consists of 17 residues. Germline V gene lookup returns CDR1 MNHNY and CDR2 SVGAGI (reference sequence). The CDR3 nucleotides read TGTGCCAGCAGTTACAGGGACAGGGTCGTGGGTGGCGAAAAACTGTTTTTT. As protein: CASSYRDRVVGGEKLFF.

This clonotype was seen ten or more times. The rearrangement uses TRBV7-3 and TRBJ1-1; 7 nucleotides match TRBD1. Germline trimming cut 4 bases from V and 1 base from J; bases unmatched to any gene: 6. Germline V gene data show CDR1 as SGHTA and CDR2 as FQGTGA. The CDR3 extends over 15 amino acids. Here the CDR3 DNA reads TGTGCCAGCAGCTCTCAGGGGGGGAGGAACACTGAAGCTTTCTTT. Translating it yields CASSSQGGRNTEAFF.

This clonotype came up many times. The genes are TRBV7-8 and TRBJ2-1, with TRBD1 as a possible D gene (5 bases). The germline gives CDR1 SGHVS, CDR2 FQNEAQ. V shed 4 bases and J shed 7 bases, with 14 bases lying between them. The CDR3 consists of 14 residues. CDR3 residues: CASSSPDSRNEQFF. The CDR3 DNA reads TGTGCCAGCAGCTCGCCCGACAGTAGAAATGAGCAGTTCTTC.

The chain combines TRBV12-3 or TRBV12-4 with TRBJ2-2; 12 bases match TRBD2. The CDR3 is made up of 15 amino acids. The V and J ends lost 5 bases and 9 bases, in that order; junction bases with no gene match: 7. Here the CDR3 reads CASSPLAGGSRELFF. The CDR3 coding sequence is TGTGCCAGCAGTCCACTAGCGGGGGGTAGTCGGGAGCTGTTTTTT.

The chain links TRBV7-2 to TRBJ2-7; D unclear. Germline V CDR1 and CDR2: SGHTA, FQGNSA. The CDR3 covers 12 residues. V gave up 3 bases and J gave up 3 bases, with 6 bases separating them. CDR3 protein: CASSFDFYEQYF. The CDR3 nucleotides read TGTGCCAGCAGCTTTGACTTCTACGAGCAGTACTTC.

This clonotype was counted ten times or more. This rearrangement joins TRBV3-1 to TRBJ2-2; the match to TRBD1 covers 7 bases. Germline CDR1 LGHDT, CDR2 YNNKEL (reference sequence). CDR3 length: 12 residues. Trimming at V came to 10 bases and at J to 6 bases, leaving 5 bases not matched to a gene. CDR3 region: CATSRGSGELFF. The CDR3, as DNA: TGTGCCACTAGCAGGGGGTCCGGGGAGCTGTTTTTT.

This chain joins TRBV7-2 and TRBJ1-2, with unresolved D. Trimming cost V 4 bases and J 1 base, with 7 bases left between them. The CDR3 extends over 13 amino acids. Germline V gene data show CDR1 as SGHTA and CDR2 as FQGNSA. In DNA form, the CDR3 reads TGTGCCAGCAGCTCTCAAATTAACTATGGCTACACCTTC. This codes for CASSSQINYGYTF.

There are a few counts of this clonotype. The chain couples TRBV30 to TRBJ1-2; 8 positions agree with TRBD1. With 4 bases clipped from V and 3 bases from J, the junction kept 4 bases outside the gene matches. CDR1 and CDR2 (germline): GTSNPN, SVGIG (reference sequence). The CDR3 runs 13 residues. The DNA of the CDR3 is TGTGCCTGGACCCCGGACAGGGACTATGGCTACACCTTC. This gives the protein CAWTPDRDYGYTF.

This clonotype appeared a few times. The CDR3 DNA follows: TGTGCCAGCAGCTGGGGGGACACGTTGTCCTACGAGCAGTACTTC. It specifies CASSWGDTLSYEQYF. The chain uses TRBV11-2 and TRBJ2-7, with D perhaps assigned TRBD1 or TRBD2 (6 bases each). This CDR3 is built from 15 residues. Looked up from germline, CDR1 is SGHAT and CDR2 is FQNNGV. Trimming shortened V by 4 bases and J by 1 base, and 14 bases separated the two germline ends.

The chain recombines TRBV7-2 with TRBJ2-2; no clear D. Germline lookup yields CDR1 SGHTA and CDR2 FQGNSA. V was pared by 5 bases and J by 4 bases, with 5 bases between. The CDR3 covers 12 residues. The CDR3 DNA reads TGTGCCAGCAGCCAGGCCACCGGGGAGCTGTTTTTT. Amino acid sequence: CASSQATGELFF.

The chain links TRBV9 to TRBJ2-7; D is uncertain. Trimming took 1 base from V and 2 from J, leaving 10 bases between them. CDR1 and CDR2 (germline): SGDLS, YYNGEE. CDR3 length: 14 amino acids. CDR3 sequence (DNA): TGTGCCAGCAGCGTAACGTCGAGCCCCTACGAGCAGTACTTC. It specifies CASSVTSSPYEQYF.

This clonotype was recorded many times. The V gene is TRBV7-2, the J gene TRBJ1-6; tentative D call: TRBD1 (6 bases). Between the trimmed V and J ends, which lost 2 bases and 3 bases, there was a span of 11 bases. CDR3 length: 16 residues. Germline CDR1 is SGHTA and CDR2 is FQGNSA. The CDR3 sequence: CASSLNYRVYNSPLHF. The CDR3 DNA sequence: TGTGCCAGCAGCTTAAATTACAGGGTCTATAATTCACCCCTCCACTTT.

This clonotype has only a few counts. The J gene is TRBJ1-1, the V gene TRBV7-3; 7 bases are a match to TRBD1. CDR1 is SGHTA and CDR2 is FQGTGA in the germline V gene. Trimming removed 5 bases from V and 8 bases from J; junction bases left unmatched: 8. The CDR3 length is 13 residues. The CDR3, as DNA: TGTGCCAGCAGCAGTATTACGACAGGGGAAGCTTTCTTT. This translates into CASSSITTGEAFF.

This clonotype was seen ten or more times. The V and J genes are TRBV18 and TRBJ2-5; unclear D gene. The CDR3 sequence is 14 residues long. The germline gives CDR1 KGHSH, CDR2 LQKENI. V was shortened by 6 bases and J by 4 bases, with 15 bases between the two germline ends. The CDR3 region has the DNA TGTGCCAGCTCGCTTGGAAGGGTCCGAGAGACCCAGTACTTC. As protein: CASSLGRVRETQYF. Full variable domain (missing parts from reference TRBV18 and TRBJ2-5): NAGVMQNPRHLVRRRGQEARLRCSPMKGHSHVYWYRQLPEEGLKFMVYLQKENIIDESGMPKERFSAEFPKEGPSILRIQQVVRGDSAAYFCASSLGRVRETQYFGPGTRLLVL.

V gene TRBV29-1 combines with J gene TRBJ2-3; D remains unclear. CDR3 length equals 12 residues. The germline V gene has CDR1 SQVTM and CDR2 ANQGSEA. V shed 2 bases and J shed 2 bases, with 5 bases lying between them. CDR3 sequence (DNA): TGCAGCGTTGAAAGCTTCACAGATACGCAGTATTTT. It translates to CSVESFTDTQYF.

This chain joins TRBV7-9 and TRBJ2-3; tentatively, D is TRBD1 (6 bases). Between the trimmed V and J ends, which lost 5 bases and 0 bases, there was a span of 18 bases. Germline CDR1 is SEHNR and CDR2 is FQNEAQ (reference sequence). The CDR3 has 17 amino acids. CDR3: CASSPRTDLTSTDTQYF. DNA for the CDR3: TGTGCCAGCAGCCCGCGGACAGATCTAACTAGCACAGATACGCAGTATTTT.

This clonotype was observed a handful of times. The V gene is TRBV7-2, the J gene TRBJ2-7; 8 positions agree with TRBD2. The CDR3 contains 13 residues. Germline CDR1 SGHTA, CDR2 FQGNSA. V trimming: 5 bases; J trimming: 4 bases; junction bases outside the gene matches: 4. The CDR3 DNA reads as TGTGCCAGCAGCCCACGGGAGGGTTACGAGCAGTACTTC. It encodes CASSPREGYEQYF.